This TCR beta chain stems from a study of T cells in Graves' hyperthyroidism and ophthalmopathy. Broader study findings: The model predicted ophthalmopathy a median roughly six months before onset.

RNA transcripts provided the source from which TCR beta CDR3 regions were amplified. The HTBI set primed first-round TCR CDR3 RT-PCR. TCRdb re-derived calls from the multiplex PCR reads in MiXCR, one entry per CDR3 protein. Seen here are roughly 660,000 distinct CDR3 sequences, 17% observed once, and the top ten hold 15% to 19%. Trimming removed 2 bases from V and 6 bases from J, with 11 bases in between. CDR1 and CDR2 from the germline V gene are SGHKS and YYEKEE (reference sequence). The CDR3 extends over 14 amino acids. Notes on this clonotype: The antigen is not known.

The TCR sequence derives from a man over 45 with Graves' hyperthyroidism. The source material was blood. The V gene is TRBV5-5, the J gene TRBJ2-2; D tentatively reads TRBD1 or TRBD2 (6 bases each). The CDR3 sequence: CASSFGGGSGELFF. CDR3 DNA: TGTGCCAGCAGCTTTGGAGGGGGATCCGGGGAGCTGTTTTTT.